This TCR beta chain was profiled in a study of regulatory T cells in long-lasting Graves disease listed by TCRdb under 2021. For the study in its entirety: Antithyroid drugs had been taken for less than 3 months by newly diagnosed Graves' disease patients. This study used TCR sequencing and RNA sequencing of peripheral blood to compare persistent Graves' disease patients against newly diagnosed Graves' disease patients. The study was registered as a clinical trial and conducted in China. A total of about 35 samples underwent TCR sequencing, from roughly 13 patients with persistent Graves' disease and approximately 20 patients with newly diagnosed Graves' disease. The full study reports these points: Patients with persistent disease shared more public clonotypes (around 2,500) than newly diagnosed patients did (roughly 970). Only peripheral blood was studied, because thyroid tissue, the primary lesion, was inaccessible. The small sample size was acknowledged by the authors as a limitation that may reduce accuracy. TRBV28, TRBJ1-2 and TRBJ2-5 were preferentially used in persistent disease, while TRBV20-1 and TRBJ2-1 were favored in newly diagnosed disease. Compared with newly diagnosed patients, persistent Graves' disease patients had lower TCR Shannon entropy and fewer highly expanded clones, which suggests clonal expansion. Sequencing and analysis were limited to the TCR beta chain.

Receptor libraries were prepared by multiplex PCR. For sequencing, an Illumina HiSeq 4000 was employed. To build TCR beta libraries, CDR3 regions were amplified by Arm-PCR using iRepertoire HTBI primers. PCR products were gel purified before sequencing. Processing in the source paper ran as follows. Gene usage analysis of CDR3 amino acid clonotypes used the approximately 62 TRBV and about 15 TRBJ segments found across samples. COPE and FqMerger were used to merge filtered high-quality paired reads into contigs. BLAST was used to align contigs to IMGT TRBV, TRBD and TRBJ reference genes, with CDR3 defined following IMGT. Any clonotype with a frequency above 0.1% was counted as a highly expanded clone. Repertoire diversity was measured by Shannon entropy, and V-J evenness by the Gini coefficient. A clonotype found in more than one individual was treated as public. TCRdb cleaned the public reads at Q25 with fastp, built clones with MiXCR and kept in-frame beta chains. Each entry merges the rows of one CDR3 protein and shows their most common DNA and genes. The V and J calls shown here were made by TCRdb, not taken from the authors' results. Counted in this sample were about 430,000 distinct CDR3 sequences; 15% of them appeared once. The ten largest clones capture under 9% of the sample.

The meaning of the sample's time point label: newly diagnosed GD, antithyroid drugs for less than 3 months. RNA was extracted from PBMCs in TRIzol for both TCR sequencing and RNA sequencing. The diagnosis of Graves' disease followed American Thyroid Association guidelines. Patients were recruited from an endocrinology department in Xi'an, China. From each patient, about 9 milliliters of peripheral blood was collected into an EDTA anticoagulant tube. Ficoll Paque Plus density gradient separation was used to isolate PBMCs, and no additional T cell sorting was done. An Agilent 2100 Bioanalyzer and agarose gel were used to check RNA quality, and a NanoDrop 2000 was used to measure RNA concentration. V and J are truncated by 7 bases and 7 bases respectively, leaving an intervening sequence of 14 bases. The germline V gene encodes CDR1 MNHNS and CDR2 SASEGT. The CDR3 holds 14 amino acids from the cysteine to the phenylalanine. Only CDR3 DNA is held: 42 bases, read in frame from base 1.

Comments on this clonotype: No antigen is known for it. No base-level quality is on record; no much larger clone is a single base apart.

This sample was shared with a second study, whose subject was T cells in Graves' hyperthyroidism and ophthalmopathy. That second report states: Stable Graves' hyperthyroidism was defined as the absence of progression to ophthalmopathy over 18 months of follow-up. The hyperthyroidism patients were between 18 and 65 years old and newly diagnosed, with a disease duration of less than 2 months. Patients with uncontrolled infections, other autoimmune diseases, pregnancy or lactation were excluded. Diagnoses were based on clinical symptoms, serum thyroxine and TRAb, thyroid ultrasound and orbital computed tomography. A first-round RT-PCR of the TCR CDR3 used the HTBI primer set with the Qiagen OneStep RT-PCR kit. Blood samples also contained most of the expanded thyroid clonotypes (frequency above 0.001), which suggests that blood repertoires may reflect thyroid immune responses. A model built on a 13 V-J signature distinguished ophthalmopathy from stable hyperthyroidism, reaching 87.88% sensitivity and around 81% specificity in cross-validation and 80%/75% in testing. In validation, the model predicted progression to ophthalmopathy a median of roughly 6.5 months before onset, with about 64% sensitivity and about 72% specificity. To identify distinguishing TCR V-J signatures, a discovery cohort of about a hundred patients was used, comprising some 45 with Graves' ophthalmopathy and roughly 60 with stable Graves' hyperthyroidism. Prospective prediction of ophthalmopathy was tested in an independent validation cohort of 18 to 20 hyperthyroidism patients and roughly 16 patients who later progressed to ophthalmopathy. The roughly 90 discovery patients were divided at random into training and test sets in a 7:3 ratio. Thyroid tissue and blood T-cell repertoires from more than 5 Graves' hyperthyroidism patients were also compared in the study. After blood sampling, hyperthyroidism patients were treated with methimazole at a starting dose of 30 mg daily, and ophthalmopathy patients were treated with high-dose intravenous methylprednisolone. Libraries were constructed in a second round of multiplex PCR, after which size selection and purification were performed. The libraries were sequenced on an Illumina HiSeq2000 using paired-end 100 bp reads. SOAPnuke was used to process the raw data, removing reads that contained adapters or uncalled bases, had a mean Phred below 15, or lacked an exact match to the constant primer or identifier. COPE v1.2.5 was used to merge the high-quality paired reads, and each unique nucleotide sequence was defined as a clonotype. MiTCR v1.1 was used to align the clonotypes against IMGT TRBV, TRBD and TRBJ reference segments. Only V-J combinations with frequency above 0.0001, covering about 99% of repertoires, were analysed. A TCS score was defined as the ratio between F50 (clonal expansion) and ExV (chaos), using BLOSUM62-based TCRdist between CDR3 peptides within each V-J. Welch's t-statistics and random forest reduced fewer than 600 V-J features to 10 to 15, which were used in a naive Bayes classifier (R e1071). No statistical method was used to set the sample size in advance, and investigators knew the group allocation. According to the paper, TCR Vbeta CDR3 sequencing was carried out on around 140 peripheral blood samples, which came from 40 to 45 ophthalmopathy, fewer than 80 hyperthyroidism and approximately 17 progressor patients.

The V and J genes are TRBV6-1 and TRBJ1-6; the D gene is not confidently resolved. Here the sequenced sample was peripheral blood mononuclear cells (PBMCs), taken at new diagnosis, from a patient treated with antithyroid drugs. This receptor was obtained from a woman aged 40 to 50 with Graves disease. Donor details come from another sample of the same person, matched by shared clones. The CDR3 region: CASNTEQLNSPLHF. The nucleotides read TGTGCCAGCAACACGGAGCAGCTGAATTCACCCCTCCACTTT.